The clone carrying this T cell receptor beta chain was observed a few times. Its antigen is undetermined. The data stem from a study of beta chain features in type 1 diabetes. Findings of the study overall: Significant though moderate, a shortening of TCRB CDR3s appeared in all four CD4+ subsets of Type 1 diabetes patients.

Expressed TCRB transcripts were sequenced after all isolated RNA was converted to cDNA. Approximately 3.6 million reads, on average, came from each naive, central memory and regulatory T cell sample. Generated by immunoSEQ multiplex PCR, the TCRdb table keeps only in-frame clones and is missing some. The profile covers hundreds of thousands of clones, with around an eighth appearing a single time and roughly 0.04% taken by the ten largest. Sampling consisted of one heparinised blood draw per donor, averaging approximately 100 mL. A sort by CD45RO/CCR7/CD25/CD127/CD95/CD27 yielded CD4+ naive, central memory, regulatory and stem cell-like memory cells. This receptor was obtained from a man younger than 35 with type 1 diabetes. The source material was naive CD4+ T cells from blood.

The CDR3, as DNA: TGTGCCTGGAGTGTGATAGGGAACACTGAAGCTTTCTTT. Translating it yields CAWSVIGNTEAFF. J is TRBJ1-1 and V is TRBV30; no reliable D call. Germline CDR1 and CDR2: GTSNPN and SVGIG (reference sequence). Trimming stripped 0 bases from V and 1 base from J, with 6 bases between. The CDR3 loop spans 13 amino acids.